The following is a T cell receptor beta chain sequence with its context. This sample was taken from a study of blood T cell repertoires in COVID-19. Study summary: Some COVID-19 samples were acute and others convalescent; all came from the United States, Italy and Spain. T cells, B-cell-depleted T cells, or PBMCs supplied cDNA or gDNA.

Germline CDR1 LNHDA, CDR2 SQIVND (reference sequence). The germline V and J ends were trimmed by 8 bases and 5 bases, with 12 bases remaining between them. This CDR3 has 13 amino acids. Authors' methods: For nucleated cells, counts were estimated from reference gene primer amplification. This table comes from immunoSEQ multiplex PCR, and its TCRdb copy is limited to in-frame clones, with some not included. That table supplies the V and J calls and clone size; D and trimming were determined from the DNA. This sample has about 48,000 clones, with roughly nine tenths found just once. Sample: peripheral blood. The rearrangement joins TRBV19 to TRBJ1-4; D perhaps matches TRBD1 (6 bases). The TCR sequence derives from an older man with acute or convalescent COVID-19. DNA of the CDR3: TGTGCCAGTGAGGGACACCCAAATGAAAAACTGTTTTTT. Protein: CASEGHPNEKLFF.